Each of the 16 T cell receptor beta chains below was sequenced from the same sample in a study of vaccination and CD4 T cells after COVID-19. Antigens for these TCRs are unknown. The study sequenced cultured CD4+ T cell DNA using the Oncomine TCR Beta short-read assay. MiXCR, applied by TCRdb to the PCR reads, yields one record per CDR3 protein. The sample has about 15,000 distinct CDR3 sequences, 42% seen once. Treatment defined: approximately 9-day PBMC culture with coronavirus spike peptide pools or control peptides (ViraFEST assay). Sequencing was performed on cultured CD4+ T cells from blood. These receptor sequences come from a human donor with COVID-19.

V and J are TRBV5-1 and TRBJ1-1, with D perhaps matching TRBD1 (5 bases). Germline CDR1 SGHRS, CDR2 YFSETQ. This CDR3 has 14 residues. V was trimmed by 4 bases and J by 4 bases, leaving 14 bases between them. The CDR3 bases are TGCGCCAGCAGCCCGTCCCCAGGGATCACTGAAGCTTTCTTT. Its protein product is CASSPSPGITEAFF.

The chain joins TRBV30 to TRBJ1-6; no clear D gene. The germline gives CDR1 GTSNPN, CDR2 SVGIG (reference sequence). The CDR3 contains 13 residues. The V end lost 2 bases, the J end lost 7 bases, and 9 bases lay between the germline ends. This chain's CDR3 is CAWSKPPNSPLHF. The CDR3 DNA is TGTGCCTGGAGTAAACCCCCCAATTCACCCCTCCACTTT. Combining the CDR3 with reference TRBV30 and TRBJ1-6 gives the whole variable domain SQTIHQWPATLVQPVGSPLSLECTVEGTSNPNLYWYRQAAGRGLQLLFYSVGIGQISSEVPQNLSASRPQDRQFILSSKKLLLSDSGFYLCAWSKPPNSPLHFGNGTRLTVT.

J is TRBJ2-3 and V is TRBV6-5; D is possibly TRBD2 (7 bases). The CDR3 is 17 amino acids. The V gene's germline CDR1 is MNHEY and CDR2 SVGAGI. V was cut by 0 bases and J by 0 bases, with 13 bases left in between. The CDR3 protein is CASSYSMGGASTDTQYF. DNA of the CDR3: TGTGCCAGCAGTTACTCTATGGGGGGGGCTAGCACAGATACGCAGTATTTT.

The chain combines TRBV15 with TRBJ2-1; D possibly corresponds to TRBD1 (6 bases). The germline V gene encodes CDR1 LNHNV and CDR2 YYDKDF (reference sequence). Trimming pared 0 bases from V and 1 base from J, leaving 10 bases between. The CDR3 runs 16 residues. The CDR3 protein is CATSRDKTGSYNEQFF. The CDR3 nucleotides are TGTGCCACCAGCAGAGATAAAACAGGGTCCTACAATGAGCAGTTCTTC.

This clonotype turned up a few times. The chain couples TRBV6-5 to TRBJ1-1; D possibly corresponds to TRBD1 (6 bases). This CDR3 has 15 amino acids. Between the trimmed V and J ends, which lost 2 bases and 5 bases, there was a span of 15 bases. Germline assignment: CDR1 MNHEY and CDR2 SVGAGI. The CDR3 DNA reads as TGTGCCAGCAGTTACCCCGGGGGCGGGAGTACTGAAGCTTTCTTT. This encodes CASSYPGGGSTEAFF.

The chain has TRBV15 and TRBJ2-7, with 7 bases fitting TRBD1. The CDR3 covers 16 residues. Germline loops: CDR1 LNHNV, CDR2 YYDKDF (reference sequence). V lost 1 base to trimming and J lost 5 bases; unmatched junction nucleotides: 11. This chain's CDR3 is CATSRGLGQSTNEQYF. CDR3 nucleotides: TGTGCCACCAGCAGAGGCTTGGGACAGAGCACCAACGAGCAGTACTTC.

V usage is TRBV24-1 and J usage is TRBJ2-3; D remains unclear. V lost 0 bases, J lost 6 bases, and 3 bases lay in between. CDR3 size: 12 residues. Per germline, CDR1 KGHDR and CDR2 SFDVKD. The CDR3 loop reads CATSDLRDTQYF. CDR3 nucleotides: TGTGCCACCAGTGATTTGCGCGATACGCAGTATTTT.

The CDR3 DNA sequence: TGCAGTGCTATACCCGGGACAGGGAATGGCTACACCTTC. It is translated as CSAIPGTGNGYTF. This chain uses TRBV20-1 with TRBJ1-2; 9 positions agree with TRBD1. The CDR3 length is 13 residues. Germline values: CDR1 DFQATT, CDR2 SNEGSKA (reference sequence). Trimming removed 4 bases from V and 6 bases from J; junction bases left unmatched: 6.

This clonotype was counted a few times. The chain uses TRBV20-1 and TRBJ1-6; no clear D gene. V lost 0 bases to trimming and J lost 10 bases, with 7 bases between them. The CDR3 is 12 amino acids. Germline V gene sequence: CDR1 DFQATT, CDR2 SNEGSKA (reference sequence). The CDR3 loop reads CSARDLRSPLHF. CDR3 nucleotide sequence: TGCAGTGCTAGAGATTTGCGCTCACCCCTCCACTTT.

The chain employs TRBV2 and TRBJ1-6, with 7 nucleotides matching TRBD1. The CDR3 has 17 residues. Unmatched junction bases numbered 10, after V lost 6 bases and J lost 2 bases. The germline CDR1 and CDR2 sequences are SNHLY and FYNNEI. The CDR3 sequence is CASRTKGQIAYNSPLHF. In DNA, the CDR3 is TGTGCCAGCAGAACAAAGGGACAGATAGCCTATAATTCACCCCTCCACTTT.

The gene calls are TRBV5-4 and TRBJ2-5, with D uncertain. CDR3 length: 13 amino acids. Trimming removed 0 bases at V and 4 bases at J, with 7 bases between. Germline V gene data show CDR1 as SGHNT and CDR2 as YYREEE (reference sequence). CDR3 loop: CASSLERVETQYF. In DNA form, the CDR3 reads TGTGCCAGCAGCTTGGAACGGGTAGAGACCCAGTACTTC.

The genes are TRBV20-1 and TRBJ2-5, with a possible D match to TRBD1 (5 bases). Germline V gene sequence: CDR1 DFQATT, CDR2 SNEGSKA (reference sequence). Between the trimmed V and J ends, which lost 3 bases and 5 bases, there was a span of 13 bases. This CDR3 spans 13 amino acids. The CDR3, as DNA: TGCAGTGCTAGGTCCCCCTCAGGGGAGACCCAGTACTTC. This gives the protein CSARSPSGETQYF.

This clonotype was observed a few times. The chain recombines TRBV7-9 with TRBJ1-3; D may be TRBD1 (5 bases). The V end lost 9 bases, the J end lost 2 bases, and 14 bases lay between the germline ends. From germline, CDR1 is SEHNR and CDR2 FQNEAQ (reference sequence). The CDR3 is made up of 14 amino acids. CDR3 loop: CARADGGAGNTIYF. CDR3 in DNA: TGTGCCAGAGCCGATGGGGGGGCTGGAAACACCATATATTTT.

The chain carries TRBV24-1 and TRBJ2-6; D is unclear. Per germline, CDR1 KGHDR and CDR2 SFDVKD. CDR3 size: 17 residues. Trimming shortened V by 2 bases and J by 4 bases, and 14 bases separated the two germline ends. The CDR3 spells CATSDSDVAAGANVLTF. In DNA, the CDR3 is TGTGCCACCAGTGATTCGGACGTTGCCGCCGGGGCCAACGTCCTGACTTTC.

The chain combines TRBV7-2 with TRBJ1-5, with TRBD1 matching over 7 bases. The germline V gene has CDR1 SGHTA and CDR2 FQGNSA. The CDR3 extends over 17 amino acids. J was trimmed by 2 bases and V by 5 bases; bases with no gene match: 12. CDR3 sequence: CASSLTGYSLGNQPQHF. CDR3 in DNA: TGTGCCAGCAGCCTGACAGGGTATTCTTTGGGCAATCAGCCCCAGCATTTT.

This clonotype was seen a single time. V usage is TRBV19 and J usage is TRBJ2-7; D not certain. CDR1 is LNHDA, CDR2 SQIVND, per germline (reference sequence). With 11 bases removed from V and 5 bases from J, the gap between germline ends came to 10 bases. The CDR3 spans 10 residues. CDR3 in amino acids: CAGKNNEQYF. DNA for the CDR3: TGTGCCGGAAAAAATAACGAGCAGTACTTC.